This is a list of T cell receptor beta chains from one sample in a study of T cell responses to AZD1222 COVID-19 vaccine. The data were produced by immunoSEQ multiplex PCR, yet TCRdb's version contains in-frame clones alone and is incomplete. The sample carries 90,000 to 140,000 clones, approximately 90% recorded once. This sample comprised peripheral blood, obtained on day 0 of AZD1222 vaccination. These receptors all stem from an adult in good health. CDR3s include the opening cysteine and the closing phenylalanine or tryptophan. Each record gives: D gene, J gene, V gene, CDR3 protein. A D gene is named only where the DNA matches it firmly.

D gene: TRBD2
J gene: TRBJ2-3
V gene: TRBV28
CDR3 protein: CASSPAAGEADTQYF

D gene: -
J gene: TRBJ2-5
V gene: TRBV7-2
CDR3 protein: CASSAEETQYF

D gene: -
J gene: TRBJ2-1
V gene: TRBV6-2/TRBV6-3
CDR3 protein: CASSSASYNEQFF

D gene: -
J gene: TRBJ1-1
V gene: TRBV28
CDR3 protein: CASYGFLEAFF

D gene: TRBD2
J gene: TRBJ2-7
V gene: TRBV3-1/TRBV3-2
CDR3 protein: CASSPTSVSYEQYF

D gene: TRBD2
J gene: TRBJ2-1
V gene: TRBV6-2/TRBV6-3
CDR3 protein: CASSYPLRVAGDNEQFF

D gene: -
J gene: TRBJ2-2
V gene: TRBV4-1
CDR3 protein: CASSQGAPSGELFF

D gene: -
J gene: TRBJ1-3
V gene: TRBV18
CDR3 protein: CASSPPGGSGNTIYF

D gene: -
J gene: TRBJ1-6
V gene: TRBV4-1
CDR3 protein: CASSQAGQSLSPLHF

D gene: TRBD1
J gene: TRBJ1-2
V gene: TRBV6-5
CDR3 protein: CASRQQGAYGYTF

D gene: -
J gene: TRBJ1-6
V gene: TRBV28
CDR3 protein: CASSLLRENSPLHF

D gene: TRBD1
J gene: TRBJ1-2
V gene: TRBV7-9
CDR3 protein: CASSFGDSYGYTF

D gene: -
J gene: TRBJ2-3
V gene: TRBV3-1/TRBV3-2
CDR3 protein: CASSQGTLGDTQYF

D gene: -
J gene: TRBJ1-2
V gene: TRBV7-2
CDR3 protein: CASSLGTAYYGYTF

D gene: -
J gene: TRBJ2-7
V gene: TRBV3-1/TRBV3-2
CDR3 protein: CASSQEYGEQYF

D gene: TRBD1
J gene: TRBJ2-3
V gene: TRBV6-5
CDR3 protein: CASRRQGRGDTQYF

D gene: TRBD1
J gene: TRBJ1-1
V gene: TRBV7-2
CDR3 protein: CASSLYGTGARGGAFF

D gene: -
J gene: TRBJ2-1
V gene: TRBV27
CDR3 protein: CASSLSKLFINEQFF

D gene: -
J gene: TRBJ1-4
V gene: TRBV5-1
CDR3 protein: CASSPRGTTNEKLFF

D gene: -
J gene: TRBJ1-2
V gene: TRBV28
CDR3 protein: CASSFPGGAYYGYTF

D gene: -
J gene: TRBJ2-1
V gene: TRBV2
CDR3 protein: CASSAFLQRSYNEQFF

D gene: -
J gene: TRBJ1-2
V gene: TRBV7-2
CDR3 protein: CASSLVAGTSYGYTF

D gene: -
J gene: TRBJ2-7
V gene: TRBV7-9
CDR3 protein: CASSLEGGYEQYF

D gene: TRBD2
J gene: TRBJ2-3
V gene: TRBV27
CDR3 protein: CASSTRMGLAGNTDTQYF